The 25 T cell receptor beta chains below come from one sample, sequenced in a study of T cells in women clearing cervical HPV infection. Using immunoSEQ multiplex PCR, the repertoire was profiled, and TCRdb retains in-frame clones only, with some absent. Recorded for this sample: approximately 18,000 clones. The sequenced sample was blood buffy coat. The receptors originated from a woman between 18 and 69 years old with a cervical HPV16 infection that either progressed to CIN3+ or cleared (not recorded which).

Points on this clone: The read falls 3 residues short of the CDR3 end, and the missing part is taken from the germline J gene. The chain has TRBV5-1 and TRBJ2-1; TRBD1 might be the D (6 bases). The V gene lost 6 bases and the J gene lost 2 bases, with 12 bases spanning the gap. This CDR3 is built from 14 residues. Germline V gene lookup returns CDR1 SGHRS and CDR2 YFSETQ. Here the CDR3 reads CASTPTGTYNEQFF. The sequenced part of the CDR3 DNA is TGCGCCAGCACCCCGACAGGAACCTACAATGAG.

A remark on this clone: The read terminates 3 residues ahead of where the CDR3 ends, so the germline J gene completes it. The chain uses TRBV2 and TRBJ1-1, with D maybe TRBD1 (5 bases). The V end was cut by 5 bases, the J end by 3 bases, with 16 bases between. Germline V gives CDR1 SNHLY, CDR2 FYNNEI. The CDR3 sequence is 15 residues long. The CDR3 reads CASSTGSPRDTEAFF. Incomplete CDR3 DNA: TGTGCCAGCAGTACAGGTTCCCCCAGGGACACTGAA.

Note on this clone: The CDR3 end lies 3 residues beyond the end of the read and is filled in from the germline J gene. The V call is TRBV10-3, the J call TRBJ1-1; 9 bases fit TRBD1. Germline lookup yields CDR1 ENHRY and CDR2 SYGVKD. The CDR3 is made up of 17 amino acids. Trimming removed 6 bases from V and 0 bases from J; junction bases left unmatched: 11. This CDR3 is CAIRSGQGRGMNTEAFF. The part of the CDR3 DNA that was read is TGTGCCATCAGGTCGGGACAGGGAAGAGGGATGAACACTGAA.

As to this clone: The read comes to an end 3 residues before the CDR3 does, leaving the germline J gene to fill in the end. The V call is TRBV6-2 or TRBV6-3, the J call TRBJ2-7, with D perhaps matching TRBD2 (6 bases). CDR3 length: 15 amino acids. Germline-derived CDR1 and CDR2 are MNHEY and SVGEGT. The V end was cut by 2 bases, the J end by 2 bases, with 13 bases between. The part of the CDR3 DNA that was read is TGTGCCAGCAGTTACGACGACGGGGGTGCCTACGAG. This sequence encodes CASSYDDGGAYE. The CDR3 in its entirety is CASSYDDGGAYEQYF.

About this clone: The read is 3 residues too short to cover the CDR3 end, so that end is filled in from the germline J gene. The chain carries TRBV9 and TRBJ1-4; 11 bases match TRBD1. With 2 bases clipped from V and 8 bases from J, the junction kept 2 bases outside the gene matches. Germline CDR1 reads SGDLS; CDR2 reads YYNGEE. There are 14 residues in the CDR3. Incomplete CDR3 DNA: TGTGCCAGCAGCGTCCGGACAGGGGGCGAAAAA. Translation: CASSVRTGGEK. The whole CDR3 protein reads CASSVRTGGEKLFF.

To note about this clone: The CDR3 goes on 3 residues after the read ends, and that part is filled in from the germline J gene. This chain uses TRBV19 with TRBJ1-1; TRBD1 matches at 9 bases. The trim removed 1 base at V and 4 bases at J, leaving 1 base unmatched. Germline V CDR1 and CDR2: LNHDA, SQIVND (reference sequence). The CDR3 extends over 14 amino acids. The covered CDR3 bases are TGTGCCAGTAGTATAGGACAGGGGGGCACTGAA. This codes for CASSIGQGGTE. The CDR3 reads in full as CASSIGQGGTEAFF.

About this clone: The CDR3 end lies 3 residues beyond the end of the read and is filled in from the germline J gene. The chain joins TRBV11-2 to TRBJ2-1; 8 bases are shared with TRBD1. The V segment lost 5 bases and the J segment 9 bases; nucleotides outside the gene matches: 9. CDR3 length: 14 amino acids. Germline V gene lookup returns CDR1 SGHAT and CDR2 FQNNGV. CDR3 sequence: CASSPQQGVSEQFF. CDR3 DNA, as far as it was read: TGTGCCAGCAGCCCTCAACAGGGGGTAAGTGAG.

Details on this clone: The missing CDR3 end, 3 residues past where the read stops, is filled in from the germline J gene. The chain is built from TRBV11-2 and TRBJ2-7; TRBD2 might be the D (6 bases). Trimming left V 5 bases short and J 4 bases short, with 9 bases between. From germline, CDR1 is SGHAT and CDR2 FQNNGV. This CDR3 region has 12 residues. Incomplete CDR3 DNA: TGTGCCAGCAGCCGGGGAGGTTACGAG. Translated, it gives CASSRGGYE. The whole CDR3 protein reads CASSRGGYEQYF.

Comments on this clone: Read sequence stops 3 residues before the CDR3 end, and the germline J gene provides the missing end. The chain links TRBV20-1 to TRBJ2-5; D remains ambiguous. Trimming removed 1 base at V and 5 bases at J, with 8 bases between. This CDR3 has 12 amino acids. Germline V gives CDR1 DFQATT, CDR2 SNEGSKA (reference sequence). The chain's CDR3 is CSARAVQETQYF. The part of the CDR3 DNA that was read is TGCAGTGCTAGAGCAGTACAGGAGACC.

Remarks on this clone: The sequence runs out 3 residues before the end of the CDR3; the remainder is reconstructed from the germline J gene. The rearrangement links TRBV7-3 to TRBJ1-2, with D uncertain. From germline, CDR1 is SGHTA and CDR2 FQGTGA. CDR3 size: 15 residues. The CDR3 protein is CASSKTVQPTDTYTF. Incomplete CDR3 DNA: TGTGCCAGCAGCAAAACGGTACAGCCCACAGATACC. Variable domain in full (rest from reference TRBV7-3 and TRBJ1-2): GAGVSQTPSNKVTEKGKYVELRCDPISGHTALYWYRQSLGQGPEFLIYFQGTGAADDSGLPNDRFFAVRPEGSVSTLKIQRTERGDSAVYLCASSKTVQPTDTYTFGSGTRLTVV.

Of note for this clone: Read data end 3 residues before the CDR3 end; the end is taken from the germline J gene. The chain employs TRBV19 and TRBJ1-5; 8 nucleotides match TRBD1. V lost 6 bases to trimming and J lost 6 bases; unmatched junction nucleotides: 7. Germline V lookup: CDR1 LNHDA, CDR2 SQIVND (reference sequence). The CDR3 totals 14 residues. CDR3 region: CASSGTGGGQPQHF. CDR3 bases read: TGTGCCAGTAGCGGAACAGGGGGAGGTCAGCCC. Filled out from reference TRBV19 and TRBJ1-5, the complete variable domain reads DGGITQSPKYLFRKEGQNVTLSCEQNLNHDAMYWYRQDPGQGLRLIYYSQIVNDFQKGDIAEGYSVSREKKESFPLTVTSAQKNPTAFYLCASSGTGGGQPQHFGDGTRLSIL.

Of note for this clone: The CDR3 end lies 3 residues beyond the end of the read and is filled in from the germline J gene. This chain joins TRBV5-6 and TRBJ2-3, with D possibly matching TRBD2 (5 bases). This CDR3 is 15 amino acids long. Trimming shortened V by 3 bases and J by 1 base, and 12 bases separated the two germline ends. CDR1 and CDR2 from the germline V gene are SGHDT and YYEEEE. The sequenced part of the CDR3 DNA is TGTGCCAGCAGCTACCTCGGGCGGGGCACAGATACG. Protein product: CASSYLGRGTDT. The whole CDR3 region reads CASSYLGRGTDTQYF.

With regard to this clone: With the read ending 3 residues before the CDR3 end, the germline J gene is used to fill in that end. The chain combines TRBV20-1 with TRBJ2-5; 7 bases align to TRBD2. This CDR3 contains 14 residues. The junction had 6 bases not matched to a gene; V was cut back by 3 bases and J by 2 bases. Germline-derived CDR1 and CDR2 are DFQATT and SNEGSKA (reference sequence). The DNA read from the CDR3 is TGCAGTGCTAGTGTGGCTAGCGGACAAGAGACC. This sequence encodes CSASVASGQET. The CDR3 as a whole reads CSASVASGQETQYF.

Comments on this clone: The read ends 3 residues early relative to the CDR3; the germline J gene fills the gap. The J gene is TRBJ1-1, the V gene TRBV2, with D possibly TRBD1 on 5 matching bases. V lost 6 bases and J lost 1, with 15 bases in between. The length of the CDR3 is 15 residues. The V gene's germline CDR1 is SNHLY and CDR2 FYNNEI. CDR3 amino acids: CASRPQASRNTEAFF. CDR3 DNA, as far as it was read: TGTGCCAGCAGACCACAGGCCTCCAGGAACACTGAA.

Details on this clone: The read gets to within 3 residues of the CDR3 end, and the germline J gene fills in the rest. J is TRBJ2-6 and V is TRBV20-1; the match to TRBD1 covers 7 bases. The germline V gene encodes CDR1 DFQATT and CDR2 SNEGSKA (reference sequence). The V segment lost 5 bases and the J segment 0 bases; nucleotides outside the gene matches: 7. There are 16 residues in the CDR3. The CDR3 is CSALGQKTSGANVLTF. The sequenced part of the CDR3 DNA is TGCAGTGCTTTGGGACAGAAAACCTCTGGGGCCAACGTC.

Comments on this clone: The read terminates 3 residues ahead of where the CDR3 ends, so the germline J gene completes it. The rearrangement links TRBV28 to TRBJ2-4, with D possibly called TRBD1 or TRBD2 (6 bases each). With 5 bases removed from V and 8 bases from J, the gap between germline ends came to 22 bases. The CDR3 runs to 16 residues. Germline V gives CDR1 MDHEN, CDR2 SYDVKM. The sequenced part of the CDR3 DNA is TGTGCCAGCAGTACGCAGACAGGAGAGGAGGGTGACATT. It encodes CASSTQTGEEGDI. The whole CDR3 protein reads CASSTQTGEEGDIQYF.

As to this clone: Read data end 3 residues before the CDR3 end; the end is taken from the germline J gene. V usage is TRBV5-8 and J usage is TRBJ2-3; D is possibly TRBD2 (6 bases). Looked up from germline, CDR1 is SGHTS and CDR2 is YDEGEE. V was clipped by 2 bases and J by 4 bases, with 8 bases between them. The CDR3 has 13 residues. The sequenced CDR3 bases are TGTGCCAGCAGCTTTCCGGGGGCAGATACG. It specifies CASSFPGADT. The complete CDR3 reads CASSFPGADTQYF.

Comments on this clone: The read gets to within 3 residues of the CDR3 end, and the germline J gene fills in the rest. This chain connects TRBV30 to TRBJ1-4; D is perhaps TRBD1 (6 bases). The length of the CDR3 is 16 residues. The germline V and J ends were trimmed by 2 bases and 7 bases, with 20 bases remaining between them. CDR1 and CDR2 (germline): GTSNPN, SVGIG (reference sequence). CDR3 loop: CAWSSTNRGSSEKLFF. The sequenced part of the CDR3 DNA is TGTGCCTGGAGTTCTACGAATAGGGGGTCGAGTGAAAAA.

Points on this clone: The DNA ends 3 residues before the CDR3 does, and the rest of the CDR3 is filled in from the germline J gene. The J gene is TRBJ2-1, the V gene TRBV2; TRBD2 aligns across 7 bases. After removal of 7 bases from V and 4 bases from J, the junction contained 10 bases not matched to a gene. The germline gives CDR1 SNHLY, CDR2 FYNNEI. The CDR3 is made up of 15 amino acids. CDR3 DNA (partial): TGTGCCAGCACTCAAGCGGGGCAAACTTACAATGAG. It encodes CASTQAGQTYNE. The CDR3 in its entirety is CASTQAGQTYNEQFF.

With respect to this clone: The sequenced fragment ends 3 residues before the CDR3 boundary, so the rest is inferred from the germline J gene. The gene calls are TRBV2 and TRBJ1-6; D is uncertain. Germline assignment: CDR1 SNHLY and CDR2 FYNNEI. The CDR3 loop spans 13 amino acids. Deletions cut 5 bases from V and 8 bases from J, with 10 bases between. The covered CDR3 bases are TGTGCCAGCAGTCCACAGCGGGATTCACCC. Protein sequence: CASSPQRDSP. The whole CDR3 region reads CASSPQRDSPLHF.

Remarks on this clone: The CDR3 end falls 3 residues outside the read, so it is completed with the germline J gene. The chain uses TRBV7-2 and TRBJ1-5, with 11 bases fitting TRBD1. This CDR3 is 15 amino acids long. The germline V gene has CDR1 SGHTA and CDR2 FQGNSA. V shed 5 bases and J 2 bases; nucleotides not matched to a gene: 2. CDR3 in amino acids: CASSTGQGGNQPQHF. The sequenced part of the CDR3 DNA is TGTGCCAGCAGCACGGGACAGGGGGGCAATCAGCCC.

CDR3 protein: CASSYRAGVTQYF. CDR3 DNA (partial): TGTGCCAGCAGCTATCGGGCGGGGGTGACG. The chain employs TRBV7-9 and TRBJ2-3, with 7 bases lining up with TRBD2. The CDR3 end falls 3 residues outside the read, so it is completed with the germline J gene. The CDR3 extends over 13 amino acids. Germline CDR1 reads SEHNR; CDR2 reads FQNEAQ (reference sequence).

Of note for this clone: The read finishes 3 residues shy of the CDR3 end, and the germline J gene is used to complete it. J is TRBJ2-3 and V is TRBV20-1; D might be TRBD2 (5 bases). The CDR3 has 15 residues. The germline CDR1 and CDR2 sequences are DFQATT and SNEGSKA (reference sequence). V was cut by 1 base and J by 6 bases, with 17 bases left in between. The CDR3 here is CSARGPSGFGDTQYF. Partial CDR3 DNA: TGCAGTGCTAGAGGGCCTTCGGGGTTTGGTGATACG.

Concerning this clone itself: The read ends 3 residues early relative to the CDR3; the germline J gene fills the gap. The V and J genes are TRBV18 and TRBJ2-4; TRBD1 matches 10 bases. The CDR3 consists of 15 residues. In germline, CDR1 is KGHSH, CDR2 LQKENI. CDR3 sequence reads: CASSPRTGGNYGQYF. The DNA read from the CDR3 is TGTGCCAGCTCACCCCGGACAGGGGGTAACTATGGT.

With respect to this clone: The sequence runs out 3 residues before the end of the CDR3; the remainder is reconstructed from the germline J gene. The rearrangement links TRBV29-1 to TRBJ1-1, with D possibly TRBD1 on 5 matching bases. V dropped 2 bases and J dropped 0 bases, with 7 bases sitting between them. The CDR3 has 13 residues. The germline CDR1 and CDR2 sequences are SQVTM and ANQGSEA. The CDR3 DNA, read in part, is TGCAGCGTTGAAAAGGGGCTGAACACTGAA. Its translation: CSVEKGLNTE. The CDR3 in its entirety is CSVEKGLNTEAFF. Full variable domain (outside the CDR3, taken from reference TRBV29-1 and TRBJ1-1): SAVISQKPSRDICQRGTSLTIQCQVDSQVTMMFWYRQQPGQSLTLIATANQGSEATYESGFVIDKFPISRPNLTFSTLTVSNMSPEDSSIYLCSVEKGLNTEAFFGQGTRLTVV.